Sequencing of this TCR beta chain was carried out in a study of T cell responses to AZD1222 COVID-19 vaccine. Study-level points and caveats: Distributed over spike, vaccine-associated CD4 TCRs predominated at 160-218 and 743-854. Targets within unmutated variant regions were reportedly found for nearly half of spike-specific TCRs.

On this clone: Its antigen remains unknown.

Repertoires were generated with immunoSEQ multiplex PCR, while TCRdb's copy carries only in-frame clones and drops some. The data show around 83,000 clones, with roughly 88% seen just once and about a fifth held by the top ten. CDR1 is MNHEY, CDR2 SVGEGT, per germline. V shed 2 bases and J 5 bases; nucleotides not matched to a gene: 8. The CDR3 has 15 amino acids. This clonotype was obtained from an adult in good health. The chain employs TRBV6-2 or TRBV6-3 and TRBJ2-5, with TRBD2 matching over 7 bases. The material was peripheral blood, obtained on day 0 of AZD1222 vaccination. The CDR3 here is CASSYPSSGQETQYF. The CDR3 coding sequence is TGTGCCAGCAGTTACCCTTCTAGCGGTCAGGAGACCCAGTACTTC.